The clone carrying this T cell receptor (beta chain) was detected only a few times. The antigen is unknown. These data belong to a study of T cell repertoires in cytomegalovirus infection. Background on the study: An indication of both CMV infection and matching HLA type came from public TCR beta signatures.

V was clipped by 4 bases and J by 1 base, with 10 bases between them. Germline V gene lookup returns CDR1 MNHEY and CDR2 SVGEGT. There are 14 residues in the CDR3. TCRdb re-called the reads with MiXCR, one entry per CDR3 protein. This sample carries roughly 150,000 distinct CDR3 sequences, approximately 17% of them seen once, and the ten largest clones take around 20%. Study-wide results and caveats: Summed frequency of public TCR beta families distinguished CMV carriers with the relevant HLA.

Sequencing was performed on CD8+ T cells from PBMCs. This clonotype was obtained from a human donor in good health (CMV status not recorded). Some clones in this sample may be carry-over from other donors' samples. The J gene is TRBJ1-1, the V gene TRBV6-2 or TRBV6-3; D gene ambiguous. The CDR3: CASSLAFGNTEAFF. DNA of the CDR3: TGTGCCAGCAGTTTAGCCTTCGGGAACACTGAAGCTTTCTTT.